This TCR beta chain comes out of a study of T-cell reconstitution after alpha-beta-depleted transplantation in children (dated by TCRdb to 2016 to 2017). Regarding the complete study: The study quantitatively tracked T-cell immune reconstitution after TCRalphabeta/CD19-depleted allogeneic hematopoietic cell transplantation in children using TCR repertoire profiling. Study-wide conclusions, independent of this receptor: Over the following months the frequencies of hyperexpanded clones went down, and after one year T-cell counts and TCRbeta diversity were mostly credited to newly produced T cells. In some patients, the high TCRbeta diversity seen at day 60 was put down to recipient T cells and intrathymic progenitors that had survived conditioning. About two months after transplant, the apparently early recovery of alphabetaT-cell counts reportedly depended on just several hundred clones that had expanded rapidly and came from non-depleted graft cells.

The treatment or condition label, as the study defines it: allogeneic hematopoietic cell transplantation with graft depleted of TCRalphabeta T cells and CD19 B cells. The children who served as transplant recipients had been given grafts of TCRalphabeta/CD19-depleted allogeneic hematopoietic cells. Library preparation was by PCR. The instrument given in TCRdb is Illumina HiSeq 2500. TCR library preparation used molecular barcoding, with unique molecular identifiers applied to normalize quantification of the TCRbeta repertoire. Using fastp trimming at Q25 and MiXCR clonotype assembly, TCRdb reanalyzed the public sequencing data and kept in-frame beta chains. Every CDR3 protein is listed once, alongside the most common genes and DNA of its rows. This sample comprises 300,000 to 400,000 distinct CDR3 sequences, roughly 17% of them detected only once. Together, the top ten hold about 41% of the sample.

This clonotype was observed a few times. No cognate antigen has been identified for it. Base-call qualities are not available, and no considerably larger clone is one nucleotide away. The CDR3, cysteine through phenylalanine, is 14 amino acids long. Of all the DNA, just the CDR3 is kept, 42 bases in frame from base 1. V and J lose 3 bases and 4 bases, and a span of 11 bases separates them. Per the germline V gene (reference sequence), WNHNN is the CDR1 and SYGVQD is the CDR2. The sequence links TRBV10-1 to TRBJ2-3, with an unclear D gene assignment. This receptor was obtained from a male patient aged 2-15 years who had a stem cell transplant for acute lymphoblastic leukemia, so the T cells may come from the graft donor. The specimen was PBMCs, mostly from graft donor cells, collected 360 days after TCRalphabeta/CD19-depleted stem cell transplant. The DNA sequence is TGCGCCAGCAGTGACTACAATTGGGCAGATACGCAGTATTTT. Its protein reads: CASSDYNWADTQYF.